Below, one T cell receptor (beta chain) is given with its context. TCRdb reprocessed the 5' RACE reads and reports one entry per CDR3 protein, with no DNA. The repertoire shows around 380,000 distinct CDR3 sequences; the top ten hold roughly 10%. The CDR3 loop spans 18 amino acids. The entry originates in a study of T cells expressing NK-cell markers. The sequence derives from a woman between 50 and 59 years old in good health. What was sequenced was blood T cells: a sorted CD56 or NKG2C T cell subset, CD4+ or CD8+ T cells, or bulk PBMC T cells (not recorded which). The gene calls are TRBV21-1 and TRBJ2-1; TCRdb designates TRBD2, a call that cannot be tested without DNA. TRBV21-1 is described as a pseudogene. The CDR3 spells CARLVSLGASGAYNEQFF.